The source of this T cell receptor (beta chain) is a study of blood T cells in healthy people across ages. Trimming pared 8 bases from V and 3 bases from J, leaving 7 bases between. Germline CDR1 is SEHNR and CDR2 is FQNEAQ (reference sequence). This CDR3 has 11 residues. Sample-barcoded 5' priming and a J-beta primer mix drove a second PCR of roughly 6 to 12 cycles. TCRdb independently ran MiXCR on the 5' RACE reads; one entry per CDR3 protein. The sample includes roughly 680,000 distinct CDR3 sequences, roughly 21% of them seen just once. The chain joins TRBV7-9 to TRBJ1-2; D might be TRBD1 (5 bases). Sequencing input: blood. The receptor was isolated from a man in his sixties or seventies in good health. Here the CDR3 DNA reads TGTGCCAGCGAGGGGTACTATGGCTACACCTTC. Translating it yields CASEGYYGYTF. The variable domain in full, with the rest retrieved from reference TRBV7-9 and TRBJ1-2, is DTGVSQNPRHKITKRGQNVTFRCDPISEHNRLYWYRQTLGQGPEFLTYFQNEAQLEKSRLLSDRFSAERPKGSFSTLEIQRTEQGDSAMYLCASEGYYGYTFGSGTRLTVV.